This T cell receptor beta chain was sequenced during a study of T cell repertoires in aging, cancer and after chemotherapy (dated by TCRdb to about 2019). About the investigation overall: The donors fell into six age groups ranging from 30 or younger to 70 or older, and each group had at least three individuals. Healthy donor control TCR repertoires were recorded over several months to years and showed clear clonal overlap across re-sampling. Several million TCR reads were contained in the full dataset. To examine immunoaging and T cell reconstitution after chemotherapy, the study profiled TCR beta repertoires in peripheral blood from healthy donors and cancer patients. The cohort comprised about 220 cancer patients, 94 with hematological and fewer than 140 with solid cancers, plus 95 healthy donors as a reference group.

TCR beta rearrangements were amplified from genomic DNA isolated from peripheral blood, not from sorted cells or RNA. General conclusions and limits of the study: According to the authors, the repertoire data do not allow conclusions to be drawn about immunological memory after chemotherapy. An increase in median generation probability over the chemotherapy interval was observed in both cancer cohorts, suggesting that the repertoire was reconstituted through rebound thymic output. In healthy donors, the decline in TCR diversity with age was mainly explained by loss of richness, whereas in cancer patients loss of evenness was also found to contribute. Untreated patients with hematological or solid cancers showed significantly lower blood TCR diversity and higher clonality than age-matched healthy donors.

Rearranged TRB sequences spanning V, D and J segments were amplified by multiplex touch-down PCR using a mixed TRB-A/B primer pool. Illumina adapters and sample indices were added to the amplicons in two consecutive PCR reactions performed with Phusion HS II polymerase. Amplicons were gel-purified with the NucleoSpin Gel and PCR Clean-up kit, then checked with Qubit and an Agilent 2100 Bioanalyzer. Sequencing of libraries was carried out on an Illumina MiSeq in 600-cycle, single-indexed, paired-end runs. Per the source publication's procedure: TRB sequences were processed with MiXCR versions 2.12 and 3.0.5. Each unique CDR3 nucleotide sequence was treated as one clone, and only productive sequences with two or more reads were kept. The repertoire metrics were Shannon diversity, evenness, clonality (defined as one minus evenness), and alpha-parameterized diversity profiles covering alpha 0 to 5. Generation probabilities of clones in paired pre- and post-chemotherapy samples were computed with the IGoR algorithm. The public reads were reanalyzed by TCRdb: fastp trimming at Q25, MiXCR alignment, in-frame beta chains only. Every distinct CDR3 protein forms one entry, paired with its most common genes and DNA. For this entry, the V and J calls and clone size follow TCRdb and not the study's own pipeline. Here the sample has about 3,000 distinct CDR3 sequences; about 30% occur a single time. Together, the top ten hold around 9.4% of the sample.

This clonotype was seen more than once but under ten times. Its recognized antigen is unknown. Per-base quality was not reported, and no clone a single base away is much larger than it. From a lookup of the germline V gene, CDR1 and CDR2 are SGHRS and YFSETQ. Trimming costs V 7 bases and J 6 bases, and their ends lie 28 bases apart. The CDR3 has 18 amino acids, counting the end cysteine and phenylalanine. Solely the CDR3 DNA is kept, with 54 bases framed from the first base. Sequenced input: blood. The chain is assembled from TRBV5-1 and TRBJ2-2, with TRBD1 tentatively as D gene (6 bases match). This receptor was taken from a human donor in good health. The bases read TGCGCCAGCTTCCTGAACAAACAGGGAAATGAACTCCCCGGGGAGCTGTTTTTT. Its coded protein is CASFLNKQGNELPGELFF. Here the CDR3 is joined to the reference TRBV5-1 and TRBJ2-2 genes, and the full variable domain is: KAGVTQTPRYLIKTRGQQVTLSCSPISGHRSVSWYQQTPGQGLQFLFEYFSETQRNKGNFPGRFSGRQFSNSRSEMNVSTLELGDSALYLCASFLNKQGNELPGELFFGEGSRLTVL.